This T cell receptor beta chain was identified during a study of PD-1 blockade in classical Hodgkin lymphoma. Overall study results and limits: Initiation of nivolumab under 1 year after ASCT led to exclusion of patients. Repertoire differences have undefined causes, possibly disease activity or prior therapy. A reduction in baseline TCR diversity was reportedly seen in newly diagnosed patients relative to healthy donors.

All the patients suffered relapse after autologous stem cell transplantation, and brentuximab vedotin exposure differed. Progressive disease, partial response or complete response was each patient's best response. As to this clone: Its antigen is not known.

TCRdb's copy holds only in-frame clones and misses some; the assay was immunoSEQ multiplex PCR. The sample consists of under 25,000 clones, 65% to 85% of them appearing once. CDR1 is LGHNT, CDR2 FRNRAP, per germline. This CDR3 is built from 22 residues. V lost 0 bases and J 2 bases, leaving 28 bases between the germline ends. This TCR was recovered from a human donor with classical Hodgkin lymphoma. The V call is TRBV12-5, the J call TRBJ2-2; tentatively, D is TRBD1 or TRBD2 (10 bases each). This material consisted of peripheral blood mononuclear cells (PBMCs), taken at baseline. The CDR3 DNA follows: TGTGCTAGTGGTTTGGTCCCGACAGGGGGCCTACTAGCGGGGCTAAACACCGGGGAGCTGTTTTTT. It translates to CASGLVPTGGLLAGLNTGELFF.